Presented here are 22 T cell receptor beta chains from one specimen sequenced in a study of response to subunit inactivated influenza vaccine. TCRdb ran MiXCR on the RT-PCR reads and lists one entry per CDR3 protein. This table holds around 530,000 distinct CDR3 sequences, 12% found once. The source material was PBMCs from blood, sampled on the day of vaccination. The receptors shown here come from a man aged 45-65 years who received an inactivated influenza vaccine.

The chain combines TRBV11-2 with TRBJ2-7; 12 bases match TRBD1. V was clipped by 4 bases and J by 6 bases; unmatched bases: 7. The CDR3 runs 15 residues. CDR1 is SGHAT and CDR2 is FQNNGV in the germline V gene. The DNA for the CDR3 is TGTGCCAGCAGCTGGTTCCGGGACAGGGGGCTCGAGCAGTACTTC. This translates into CASSWFRDRGLEQYF.

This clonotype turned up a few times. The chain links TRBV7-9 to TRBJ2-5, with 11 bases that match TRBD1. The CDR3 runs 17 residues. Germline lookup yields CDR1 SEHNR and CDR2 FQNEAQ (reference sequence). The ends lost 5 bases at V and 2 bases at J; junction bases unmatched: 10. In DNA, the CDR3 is TGTGCCAGCAGCGACCCGGGACAGGGGGTCCCACAAGAGACCCAGTACTTC. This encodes CASSDPGQGVPQETQYF.

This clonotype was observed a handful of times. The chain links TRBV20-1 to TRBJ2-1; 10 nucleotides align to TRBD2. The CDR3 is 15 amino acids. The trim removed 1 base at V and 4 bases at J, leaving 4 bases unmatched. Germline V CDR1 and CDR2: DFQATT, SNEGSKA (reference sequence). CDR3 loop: CSARVASGGYNEQFF. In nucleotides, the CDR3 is TGCAGTGCTAGAGTGGCTAGCGGGGGTTACAATGAGCAGTTCTTC.

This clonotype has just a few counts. CDR3 nucleotides: TGCAGCGTTGTCTTTCAGGAGAACTCTGGGGCCAACGTCCTGACTTTC. It yields the protein CSVVFQENSGANVLTF. V and J are TRBV29-1 and TRBJ2-6, with D unresolved. The CDR3 contains 16 residues. V gave up 4 bases and J gave up 0 bases, with 13 bases separating them. Germline V CDR1 and CDR2: SQVTM, ANQGSEA.

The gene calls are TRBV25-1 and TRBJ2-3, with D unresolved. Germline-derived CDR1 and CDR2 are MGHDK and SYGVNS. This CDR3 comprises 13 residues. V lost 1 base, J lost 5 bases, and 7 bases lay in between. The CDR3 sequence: CASSEWAKDTQYF. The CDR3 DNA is TGTGCCAGCAGTGAATGGGCTAAAGATACGCAGTATTTT.

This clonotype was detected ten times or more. CDR3: CSAPKGLASTDTQYF. The CDR3 DNA follows: TGCAGTGCCCCCAAAGGACTAGCTAGCACAGATACGCAGTATTTT. The rearrangement links TRBV20-1 to TRBJ2-3; TRBD2 matches at 8 bases. Unmatched junction bases numbered 8, after V lost 6 bases and J lost 0 bases. Looked up from germline, CDR1 is DFQATT and CDR2 is SNEGSKA (reference sequence). This CDR3 contains 15 residues.

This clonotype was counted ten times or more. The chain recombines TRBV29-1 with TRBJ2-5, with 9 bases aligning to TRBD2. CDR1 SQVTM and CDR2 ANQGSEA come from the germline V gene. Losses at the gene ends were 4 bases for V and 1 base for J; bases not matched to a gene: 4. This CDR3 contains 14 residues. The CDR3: CSVALAGTQETQYF. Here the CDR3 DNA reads TGCAGCGTTGCGCTAGCGGGGACCCAAGAGACCCAGTACTTC.

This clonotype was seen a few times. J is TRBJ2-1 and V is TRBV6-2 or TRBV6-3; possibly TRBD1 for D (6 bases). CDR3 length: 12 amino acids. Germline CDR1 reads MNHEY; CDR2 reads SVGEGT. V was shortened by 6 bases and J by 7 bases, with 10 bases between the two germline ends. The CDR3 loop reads CASRTGINEQFF. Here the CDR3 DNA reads TGTGCCAGCAGGACAGGCATAAATGAGCAGTTCTTC.

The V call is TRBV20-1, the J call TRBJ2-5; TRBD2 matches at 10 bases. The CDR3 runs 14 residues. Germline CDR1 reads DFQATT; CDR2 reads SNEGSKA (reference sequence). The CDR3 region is CSTRASGSRETQYF. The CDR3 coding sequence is TGCAGCACCAGAGCTAGCGGGAGTAGGGAGACCCAGTACTTC.

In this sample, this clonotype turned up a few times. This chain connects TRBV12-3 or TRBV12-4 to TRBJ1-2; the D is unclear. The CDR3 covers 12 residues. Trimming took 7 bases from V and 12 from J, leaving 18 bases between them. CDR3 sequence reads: CASNTPAGDNTF. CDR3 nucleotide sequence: TGTGCCAGCAACACCCCCGCCGGGGATAACACCTTC.

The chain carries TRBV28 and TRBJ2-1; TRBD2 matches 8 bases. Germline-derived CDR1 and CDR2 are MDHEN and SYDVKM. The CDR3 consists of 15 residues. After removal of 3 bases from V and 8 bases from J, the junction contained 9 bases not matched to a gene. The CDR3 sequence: CASSFPPGLEDEQFF. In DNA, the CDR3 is TGTGCCAGCAGTTTCCCCCCGGGACTAGAAGATGAGCAGTTCTTC.

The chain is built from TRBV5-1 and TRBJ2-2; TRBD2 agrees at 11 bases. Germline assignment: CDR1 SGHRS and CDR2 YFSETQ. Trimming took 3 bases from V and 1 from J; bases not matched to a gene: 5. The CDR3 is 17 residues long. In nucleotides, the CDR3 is TGCGCCAGCAGCTCGATGCTAGCGGGAGGGAACACCGGGGAGCTGTTTTTT. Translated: CASSSMLAGGNTGELFF.

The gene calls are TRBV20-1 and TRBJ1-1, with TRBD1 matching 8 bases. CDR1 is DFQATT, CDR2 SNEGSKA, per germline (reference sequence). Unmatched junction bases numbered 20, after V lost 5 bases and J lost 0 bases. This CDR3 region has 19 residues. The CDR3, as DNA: TGCAGTGCTCGTACCTTCTCGACAGGGGCCGTGTCGATGAACACTGAAGCTTTCTTT. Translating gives CSARTFSTGAVSMNTEAFF.

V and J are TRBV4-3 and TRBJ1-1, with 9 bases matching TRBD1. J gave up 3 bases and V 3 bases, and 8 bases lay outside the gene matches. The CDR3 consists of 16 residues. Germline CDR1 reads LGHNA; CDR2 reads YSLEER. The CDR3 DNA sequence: TGCGCCAGCAGCCAGTTTCCCCGGACAGGGGACACTGAAGCTTTCTTT. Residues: CASSQFPRTGDTEAFF.

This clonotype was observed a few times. This CDR3 is CASSSAAGNQPQHF. In DNA form, the CDR3 reads TGTGCCAGCAGTTCGGCCGCGGGCAATCAGCCCCAGCATTTT. The chain combines TRBV6-5 with TRBJ1-5; D not certain. The CDR3 has 14 residues. V was pared by 4 bases and J by 2 bases, with 9 bases between. Germline CDR1 reads MNHEY; CDR2 reads SVGAGI.

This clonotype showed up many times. CDR3 sequence: CASSLTPRGALYEQYF. As DNA, the CDR3 is TGCGCCAGCAGCCTCACACCCAGGGGTGCCCTCTACGAGCAGTACTTC. V is TRBV4-3 and J is TRBJ2-7; perhaps TRBD1 as D (6 bases). Germline V lookup: CDR1 LGHNA, CDR2 YSLEER. Deletions cut 4 bases from V and 3 bases from J, with 19 bases between. CDR3 length equals 16 residues.

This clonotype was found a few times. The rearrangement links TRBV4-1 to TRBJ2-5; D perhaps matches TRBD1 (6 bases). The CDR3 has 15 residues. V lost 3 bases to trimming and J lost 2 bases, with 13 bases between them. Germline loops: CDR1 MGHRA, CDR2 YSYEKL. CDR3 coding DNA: TGCGCCAGCAGCCAGAACAGGGCCCCTCAAGAGACCCAGTACTTC. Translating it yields CASSQNRAPQETQYF.

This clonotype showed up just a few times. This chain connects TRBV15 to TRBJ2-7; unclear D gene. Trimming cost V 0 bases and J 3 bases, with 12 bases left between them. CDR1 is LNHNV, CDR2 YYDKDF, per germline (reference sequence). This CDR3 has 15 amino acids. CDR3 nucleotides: TGTGCCACCAGCAGAGACAGGCTAATGATCTACGAGCAGTACTTC. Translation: CATSRDRLMIYEQYF.

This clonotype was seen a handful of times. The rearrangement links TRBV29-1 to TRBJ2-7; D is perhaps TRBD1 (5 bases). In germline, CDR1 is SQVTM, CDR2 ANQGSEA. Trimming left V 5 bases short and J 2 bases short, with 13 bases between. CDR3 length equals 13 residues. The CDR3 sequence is CSVKGRQTYEQYF. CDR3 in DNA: TGCAGCGTTAAGGGGCGACAGACCTACGAGCAGTACTTC.

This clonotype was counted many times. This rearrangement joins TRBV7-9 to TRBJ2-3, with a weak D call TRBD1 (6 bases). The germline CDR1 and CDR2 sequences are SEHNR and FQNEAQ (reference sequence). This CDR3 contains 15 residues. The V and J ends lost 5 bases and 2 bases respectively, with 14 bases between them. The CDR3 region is CASSRLGQNTDTQYF. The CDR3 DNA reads TGTGCCAGCAGCCGTCTCGGACAGAACACAGATACGCAGTATTTT.

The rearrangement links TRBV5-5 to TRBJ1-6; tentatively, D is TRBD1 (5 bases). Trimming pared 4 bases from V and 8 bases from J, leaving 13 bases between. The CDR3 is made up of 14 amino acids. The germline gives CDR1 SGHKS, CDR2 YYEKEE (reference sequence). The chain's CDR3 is CASSTGTEDSPLHF. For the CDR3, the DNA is TGTGCCAGCAGCACGGGGACGGAGGATTCACCCCTCCACTTT.

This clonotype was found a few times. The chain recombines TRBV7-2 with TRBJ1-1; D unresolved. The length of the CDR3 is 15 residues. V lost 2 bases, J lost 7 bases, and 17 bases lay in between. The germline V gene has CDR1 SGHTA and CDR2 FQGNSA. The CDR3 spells CASSLRPSLSVEAFF. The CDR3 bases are TGTGCCAGCAGCTTAAGGCCGAGCCTATCAGTTGAAGCTTTCTTT.